This T cell receptor (beta chain) was identified in a study of shared clonotypes between healthy human individuals. Study context: Donors had three CD4 naive, three CD4 memory, two CD8 naive and one CD8 memory plate apiece.

CDR1 is ENHRY and CDR2 is SYGVKD in the germline V gene. V lost 6 bases and J lost 2, with 8 bases in between. CDR3 size: 13 residues. Sequencing was performed with immunoSEQ multiplex PCR; in TCRdb, only in-frame clones are kept and a portion is missing. The repertoire holds 600,000 to 800,000 clones, with over 55% as singletons. A note on this clone: Different DNA sequences within this sample yield the same CDR3.

The sequence came from a woman younger than 45 in good health. The sample was memory CD4+ T cells sorted from blood. Subset indicated: CD45RA-negative fraction. The rearrangement joins TRBV10-3 to TRBJ1-5; D ambiguous. CDR3 sequence: CAISSEGNQPQHF. CDR3 in DNA: TGTGCCATCAGCTCAGAGGGCAATCAGCCCCAGCATTTT.